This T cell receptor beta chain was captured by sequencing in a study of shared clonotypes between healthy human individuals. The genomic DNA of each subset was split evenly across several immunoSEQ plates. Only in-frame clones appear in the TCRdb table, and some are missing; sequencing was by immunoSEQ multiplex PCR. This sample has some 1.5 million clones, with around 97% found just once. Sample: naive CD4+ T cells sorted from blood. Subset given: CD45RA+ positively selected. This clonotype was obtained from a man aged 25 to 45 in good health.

CDR3 bases: TGTGCCAGCAGGAGAGGGACCGTCAATAACAATCAGCCCCAGCATTTT. Residues: CASRRGTVNNNQPQHF. V usage is TRBV5-8 and J usage is TRBJ1-5; the D gene is possibly TRBD1 (5 bases). Trimming stripped 5 bases from V and 3 bases from J, with 18 bases between. CDR1 is SGHTS, CDR2 YDEGEE, per germline. The CDR3 contains 16 residues.